Included here is one T cell receptor (beta chain) sequence, with context. Each clinical donor contributed on average about 96,000 T cells from unsorted cryopreserved PBMC. The CDR3 covers 17 residues. Germline loops: CDR1 WNHNN, CDR2 SYGVQD (reference sequence). The junction had 13 bases not matched to a gene; V was cut back by 9 bases and J by 4 bases. The sample belongs to a study of T cells in tuberculosis. Whole-study context: IGRA-negative adolescents, IGRA-positive adolescents with latent tuberculosis and adults with active tuberculosis formed this South African cohort.

Using immunoSEQ multiplex PCR, the repertoire was profiled, and TCRdb retains in-frame clones only, with some absent. The data show about 43,000 clones, approximately 94% seen once. The chain recombines TRBV10-1 with TRBJ2-7; 15 positions agree with TRBD2. This receptor was identified in a donor aged 10 to 29 with latent tuberculosis or without tuberculosis infection. Some clones in this sample may be carry-over from other donors' samples. The sample taken for sequencing was PBMCs. The CDR3 nucleotides read TGCGCCAGTCTTTCCGGGACTAGCGGGAGGTGTCGGTACGAGCAGTACTTC. Encoded protein: CASLSGTSGRCRYEQYF.